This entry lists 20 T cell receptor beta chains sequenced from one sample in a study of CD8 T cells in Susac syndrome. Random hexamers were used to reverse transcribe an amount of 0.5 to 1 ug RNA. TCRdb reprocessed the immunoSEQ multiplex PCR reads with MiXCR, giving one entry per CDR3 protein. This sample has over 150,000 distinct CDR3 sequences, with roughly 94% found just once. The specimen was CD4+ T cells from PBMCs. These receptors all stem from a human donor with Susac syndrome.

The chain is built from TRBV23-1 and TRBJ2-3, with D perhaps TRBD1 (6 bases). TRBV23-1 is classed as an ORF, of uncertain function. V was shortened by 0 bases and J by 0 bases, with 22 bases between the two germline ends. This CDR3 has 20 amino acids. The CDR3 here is CASSQSGIAFDRFSTDTQYF. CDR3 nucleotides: TGCGCCAGCAGTCAATCCGGTATCGCCTTTGACAGGTTCAGCACAGATACGCAGTATTTT.

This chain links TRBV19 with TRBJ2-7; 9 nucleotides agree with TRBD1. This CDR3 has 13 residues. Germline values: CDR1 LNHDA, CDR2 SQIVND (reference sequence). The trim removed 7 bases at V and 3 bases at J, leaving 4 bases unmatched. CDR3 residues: CASMPTGGYEQYF. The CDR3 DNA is TGTGCCAGTATGCCGACAGGGGGCTACGAGCAGTACTTC.

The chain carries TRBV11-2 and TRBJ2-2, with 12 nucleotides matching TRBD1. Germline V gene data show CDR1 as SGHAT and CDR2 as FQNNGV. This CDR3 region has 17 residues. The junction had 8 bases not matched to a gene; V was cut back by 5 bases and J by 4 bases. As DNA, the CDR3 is TGTGCCAGCAGCAACCTGGTGGGACAGGGGGCCACCGGGGAGCTGTTTTTT. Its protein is CASSNLVGQGATGELFF.

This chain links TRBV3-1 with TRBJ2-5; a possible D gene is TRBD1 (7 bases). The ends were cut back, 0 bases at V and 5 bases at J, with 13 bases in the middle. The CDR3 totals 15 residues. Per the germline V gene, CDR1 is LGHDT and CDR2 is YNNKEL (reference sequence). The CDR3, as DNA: TGTGCCAGCAGCCAAGATCGGGCAGGGGGGGAGACCCAGTACTTC. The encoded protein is CASSQDRAGGETQYF.

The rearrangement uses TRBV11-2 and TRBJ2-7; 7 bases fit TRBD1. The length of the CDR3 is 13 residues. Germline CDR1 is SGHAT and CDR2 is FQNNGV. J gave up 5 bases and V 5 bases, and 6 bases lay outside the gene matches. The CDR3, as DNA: TGTGCCAGCAGCGCGACAGGGTTCAACGAGCAGTACTTC. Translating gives CASSATGFNEQYF. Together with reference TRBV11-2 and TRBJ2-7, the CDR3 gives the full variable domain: EAGVAQSPRYKIIEKRQSVAFWCNPISGHATLYWYQQILGQGPKLLIQFQNNGVVDDSQLPKDRFSAERLKGVDSTLKIQPAKLEDSAVYLCASSATGFNEQYFGPGTRLTVT.

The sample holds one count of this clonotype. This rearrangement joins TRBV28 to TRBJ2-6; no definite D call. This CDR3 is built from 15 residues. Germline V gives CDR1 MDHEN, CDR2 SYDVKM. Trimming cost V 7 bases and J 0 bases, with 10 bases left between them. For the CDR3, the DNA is TGTGCCAGCATCTCCCGGACCTCTGGGGCCAACGTCCTGACTTTC. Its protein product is CASISRTSGANVLTF. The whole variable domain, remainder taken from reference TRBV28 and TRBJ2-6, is DVKVTQSSRYLVKRTGEKVFLECVQDMDHENMFWYRQDPGLGLRLIYFSYDVKMKEKGDIPEGYSVSREKKERFSLILESASTNQTSMYLCASISRTSGANVLTFGAGSRLTVL.

CDR3 sequence (DNA): TGTGCCAGCAGTGAGGGACAGGCATATGGCTACACCTTC. Translated: CASSEGQAYGYTF. This chain links TRBV2 with TRBJ1-2; TRBD1 aligns across 8 bases. In germline, CDR1 is SNHLY, CDR2 FYNNEI. This CDR3 contains 13 residues. V shed 3 bases, J shed 5 bases, and the junction held 2 bases outside the gene matches.

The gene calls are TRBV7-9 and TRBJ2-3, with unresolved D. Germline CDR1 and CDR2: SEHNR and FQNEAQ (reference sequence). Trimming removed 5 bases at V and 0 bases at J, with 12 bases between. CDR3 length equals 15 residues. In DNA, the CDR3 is TGTGCCAGCAGCCCGGTGTCTCCTAGCACAGATACGCAGTATTTT. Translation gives CASSPVSPSTDTQYF.

The CDR3 nucleotides read TGTGCCAGTAGTATAGACAGGGAAAATCAGCCCCAGCATTTT. Its translation: CASSIDRENQPQHF. The chain carries TRBV19 and TRBJ1-5; D is possibly TRBD1 (5 bases). The CDR3 extends over 14 amino acids. Germline V CDR1 and CDR2: LNHDA, SQIVND (reference sequence). V was clipped by 0 bases and J by 4 bases, with 7 bases between them.

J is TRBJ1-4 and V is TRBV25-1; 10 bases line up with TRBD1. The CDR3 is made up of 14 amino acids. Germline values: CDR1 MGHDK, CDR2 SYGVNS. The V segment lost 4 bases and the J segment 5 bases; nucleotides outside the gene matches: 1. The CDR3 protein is CASSADRGNEKLFF. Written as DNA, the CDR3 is TGTGCCAGCAGTGCGGACAGGGGGAATGAAAAACTGTTTTTT.

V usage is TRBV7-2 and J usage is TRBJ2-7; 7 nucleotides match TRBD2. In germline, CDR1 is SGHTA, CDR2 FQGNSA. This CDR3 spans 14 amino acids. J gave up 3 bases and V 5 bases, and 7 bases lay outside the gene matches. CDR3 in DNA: TGTGCCAGCAGCCGCGGGAGTGGTATCTACGAGCAGTACTTC. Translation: CASSRGSGIYEQYF.

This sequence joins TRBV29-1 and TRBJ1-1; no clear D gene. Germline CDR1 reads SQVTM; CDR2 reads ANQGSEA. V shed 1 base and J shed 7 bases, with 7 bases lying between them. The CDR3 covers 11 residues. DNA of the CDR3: TGCAGCGTTGAAGGGCAGGTTGAAGCTTTCTTT. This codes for CSVEGQVEAFF.

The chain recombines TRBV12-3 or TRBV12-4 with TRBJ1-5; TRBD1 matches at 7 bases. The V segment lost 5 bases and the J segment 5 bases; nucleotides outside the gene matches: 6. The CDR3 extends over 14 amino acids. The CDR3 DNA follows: TGTGCCAGCAGTGGGGGACAGAGCGATCAGCCCCAGCATTTT. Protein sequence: CASSGGQSDQPQHF.

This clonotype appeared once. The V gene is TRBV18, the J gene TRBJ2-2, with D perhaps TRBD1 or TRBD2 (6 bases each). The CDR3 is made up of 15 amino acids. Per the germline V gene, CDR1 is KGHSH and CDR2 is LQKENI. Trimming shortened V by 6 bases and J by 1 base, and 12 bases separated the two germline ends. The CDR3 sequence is CASSRRGENTGELFF. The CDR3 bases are TGTGCCAGCTCCCGAAGGGGGGAGAACACCGGGGAGCTGTTTTTT. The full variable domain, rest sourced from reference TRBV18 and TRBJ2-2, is NAGVMQNPRHLVRRRGQEARLRCSPMKGHSHVYWYRQLPEEGLKFMVYLQKENIIDESGMPKERFSAEFPKEGPSILRIQQVVRGDSAAYFCASSRRGENTGELFFGEGSRLTVL.

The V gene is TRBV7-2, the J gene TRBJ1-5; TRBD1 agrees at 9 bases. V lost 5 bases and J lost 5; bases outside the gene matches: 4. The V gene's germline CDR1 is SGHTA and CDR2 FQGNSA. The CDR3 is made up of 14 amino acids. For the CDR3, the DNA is TGTGCCAGCAGCCCTCGGACAGGGGATCAGCCCCAGCATTTT. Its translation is CASSPRTGDQPQHF.

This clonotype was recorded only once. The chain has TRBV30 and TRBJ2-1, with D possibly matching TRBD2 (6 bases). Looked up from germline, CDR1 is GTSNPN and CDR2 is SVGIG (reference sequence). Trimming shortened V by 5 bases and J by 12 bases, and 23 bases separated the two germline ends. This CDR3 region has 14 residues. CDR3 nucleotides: TGTGCCTGGGATCCGGGACTCGGTACAGACGGGCAGTTCTTC. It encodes CAWDPGLGTDGQFF.

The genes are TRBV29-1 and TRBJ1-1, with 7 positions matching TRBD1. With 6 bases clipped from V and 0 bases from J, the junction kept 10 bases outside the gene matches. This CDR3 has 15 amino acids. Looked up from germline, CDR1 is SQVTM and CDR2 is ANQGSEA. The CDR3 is CSVSSGTALNTEAFF. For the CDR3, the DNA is TGCAGCGTATCCTCCGGGACAGCGTTGAACACTGAAGCTTTCTTT.

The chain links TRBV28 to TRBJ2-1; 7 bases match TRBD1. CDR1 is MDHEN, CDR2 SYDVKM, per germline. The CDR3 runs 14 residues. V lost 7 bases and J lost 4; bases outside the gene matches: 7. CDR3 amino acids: CASKKGAAYNEQFF. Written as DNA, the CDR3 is TGTGCCAGCAAGAAGGGGGCGGCATACAATGAGCAGTTCTTC.

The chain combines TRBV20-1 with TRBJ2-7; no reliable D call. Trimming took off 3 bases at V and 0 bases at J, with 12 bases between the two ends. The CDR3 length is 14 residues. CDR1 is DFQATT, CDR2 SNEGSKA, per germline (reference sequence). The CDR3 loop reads CSARGTPGSYEQYF. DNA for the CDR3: TGCAGTGCTAGGGGCACCCCAGGCTCCTACGAGCAGTACTTC.

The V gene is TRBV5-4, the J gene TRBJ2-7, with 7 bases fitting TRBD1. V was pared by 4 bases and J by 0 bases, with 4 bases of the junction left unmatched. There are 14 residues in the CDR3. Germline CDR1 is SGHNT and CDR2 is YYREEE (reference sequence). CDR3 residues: CASSLDRYSYEQYF. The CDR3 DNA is TGTGCCAGCAGCCTGGACAGGTACTCCTACGAGCAGTACTTC.